The 27 T cell receptor beta chains given below trace back to one sample, sequenced in a study of T cell changes during pregnancy in multiple sclerosis. Libraries were prepared by immunoSEQ multiplex PCR; TCRdb keeps only in-frame clonotypes and omits some of them. The sample consists of about 120,000 clones, 80% to 95% of them appearing once. The sample consisted of peripheral blood, taken in the third trimester of pregnancy. The receptor source for this set is a female donor with multiple sclerosis, enrolled in a pregnancy study.

V usage is TRBV30 and J usage is TRBJ2-5, with TRBD2 as a possible D gene (5 bases). CDR1 and CDR2 (germline): GTSNPN, SVGIG (reference sequence). Trimming shortened V by 4 bases and J by 0 bases, and 12 bases separated the two germline ends. The CDR3 totals 14 residues. CDR3 protein: CAWKRGQYQETQYF. The CDR3 nucleotides are TGTGCCTGGAAACGAGGGCAGTACCAAGAGACCCAGTACTTC.

The rearrangement links TRBV10-3 to TRBJ2-7, with 9 bases that match TRBD2. Germline V gene sequence: CDR1 ENHRY, CDR2 SYGVKD. This CDR3 has 15 residues. J was trimmed by 0 bases and V by 0 bases; bases with no gene match: 0. The CDR3 loop reads CAISESSGSSYEQYF. The CDR3 nucleotides are TGTGCCATCAGTGAGTCTAGCGGGAGCTCCTACGAGCAGTACTTC.

The chain uses TRBV19 and TRBJ2-3, with TRBD1 matching over 9 bases. Trimming cost V 5 bases and J 5 bases; bases outside gene matches: 11. CDR3 size: 16 residues. Per germline, CDR1 LNHDA and CDR2 SQIVND (reference sequence). The CDR3 spells CASSLAIQGARDTQYF. CDR3 DNA: TGTGCCAGTAGTCTTGCTATACAGGGGGCTAGAGATACGCAGTATTTT.

The chain links TRBV19 to TRBJ1-4; no clear D. Germline V gene data show CDR1 as LNHDA and CDR2 as SQIVND (reference sequence). The length of the CDR3 is 15 residues. V lost 5 bases and J lost 3, with 13 bases in between. The CDR3 bases are TGTGCCAGTAGTCCCCGGGGAGCAGCTAATGAAAAACTGTTTTTT. Encoded protein: CASSPRGAANEKLFF.

The chain is built from TRBV7-2 and TRBJ1-6, with D perhaps matching TRBD1 (6 bases). CDR1 is SGHTA and CDR2 is FQGNSA in the germline V gene. Trimming cost V 2 bases and J 9 bases, with 17 bases left between them. This CDR3 contains 16 residues. In DNA, the CDR3 is TGTGCCAGCAGCTTAAATAGGGGGACAAGGGGTTCACCCCTCCACTTT. It encodes CASSLNRGTRGSPLHF.

This sequence joins TRBV6-5 and TRBJ2-5; tentatively, D is TRBD1 (6 bases). TRBJ2-7 matches the DNA end more closely, so the J call is doubtful. Germline assignment: CDR1 MNHEY and CDR2 SVGAGI. This CDR3 contains 15 residues. Here the CDR3 reads CASSPTGGDYYEQYF. In DNA form, the CDR3 reads TGTGCCAGCAGTCCGACAGGAGGAGACTACTACGAGCAGTACTTC.

This chain connects TRBV6-5 to TRBJ1-2; TRBD1 matches at 9 bases. This CDR3 comprises 14 residues. The J segment lost 7 bases and the V segment lost 1 base, leaving 4 bases of the junction unmatched. Germline V CDR1 and CDR2: MNHEY, SVGAGI. CDR3 DNA: TGTGCCAGCAGTTACTTCGACAGGGGGTCTGGCTACACCTTC. This gives the protein CASSYFDRGSGYTF.

J is TRBJ2-7 and V is TRBV27; a possible D gene is TRBD1 (5 bases). CDR3 length: 13 amino acids. The germline V gene has CDR1 MNHEY and CDR2 SMNVEV (reference sequence). V lost 4 bases to trimming and J lost 0 bases, with 7 bases between them. The CDR3 bases are TGTGCCAGCAGTTCAGGGAACTCCTACGAGCAGTACTTC. Protein: CASSSGNSYEQYF.

The chain uses TRBV9 and TRBJ1-4, with D perhaps matching TRBD1 (5 bases). V lost 0 bases to trimming and J lost 6 bases, with 18 bases between them. Germline assignment: CDR1 SGDLS and CDR2 YYNGEE. The CDR3 totals 17 residues. CDR3 in amino acids: CASSVGAMNQGHEKLFF. The CDR3 region has the DNA TGTGCCAGCAGCGTAGGGGCGATGAACCAGGGTCATGAAAAACTGTTTTTT. Looking up the rest from reference TRBV9 and TRBJ1-4 gives the full variable domain: DSGVTQTPKHLITATGQRVTLRCSPRSGDLSVYWYQQSLDQGLQFLIQYYNGEERAKGNILERFSAQQFPDLHSELNLSSLELGDSALYFCASSVGAMNQGHEKLFFGSGTQLSVL.

The chain couples TRBV2 to TRBJ2-7, with D unresolved. Germline V lookup: CDR1 SNHLY, CDR2 FYNNEI. The germline V and J ends were trimmed by 7 bases and 6 bases, with 7 bases remaining between them. The CDR3 runs 10 residues. CDR3 DNA: TGTGCCAGCATGAGGAGCGAGCAGTACTTC. This gives the protein CASMRSEQYF. Complete variable domain (other parts from reference TRBV2 and TRBJ2-7): EPEVTQTPSHQVTQMGQEVILRCVPISNHLYFYWYRQILGQKVEFLVSFYNNEISEKSEIFDDQFSVERPDGSNFTLKIRSTKLEDSAMYFCASMRSEQYFGPGTRLTVT.

This chain connects TRBV2 to TRBJ1-3; 8 bases align to TRBD1. V lost 5 bases and J lost 4; bases outside the gene matches: 7. CDR1 and CDR2 (germline): SNHLY, FYNNEI. This CDR3 spans 15 amino acids. CDR3 sequence reads: CASSPRGRRGNTIYF. In DNA form, the CDR3 reads TGTGCCAGCAGTCCCAGGGGGCGCAGGGGAAACACCATATATTTT. The variable domain in full, with the rest retrieved from reference TRBV2 and TRBJ1-3, is EPEVTQTPSHQVTQMGQEVILRCVPISNHLYFYWYRQILGQKVEFLVSFYNNEISEKSEIFDDQFSVERPDGSNFTLKIRSTKLEDSAMYFCASSPRGRRGNTIYFGEGSWLTVV.

The chain couples TRBV2 to TRBJ2-2; possibly TRBD1 for D (6 bases). Germline lookup yields CDR1 SNHLY and CDR2 FYNNEI. V was pared by 9 bases and J by 6 bases, with 20 bases between. This CDR3 contains 15 residues. DNA of the CDR3: TGTGCCAGTCTTTTTTGGGCAGGGGAAGCCGGGGAGCTGTTTTTT. Protein: CASLFWAGEAGELFF.

This clone has only one observation. The chain carries TRBV29-1 and TRBJ2-1; D may be TRBD2 (6 bases). Germline values: CDR1 SQVTM, CDR2 ANQGSEA. This CDR3 has 13 residues. The ends were cut back, 7 bases at V and 7 bases at J, with 17 bases in the middle. The CDR3 nucleotides are TGCAGCGCCAATCCTGGGAGGTTGAATGAGCAGTTCTTC. Amino acids: CSANPGRLNEQFF.

The V and J genes are TRBV9 and TRBJ1-2, with unresolved D. Germline V CDR1 and CDR2: SGDLS, YYNGEE. The V gene lost 6 bases and the J gene lost 8 bases, with 14 bases spanning the gap. The CDR3 runs 12 residues. CDR3 region: CASTGIGKGYTF. The CDR3 nucleotides read TGTGCCAGCACCGGGATAGGTAAGGGCTACACCTTC.

This sequence joins TRBV27 and TRBJ2-2; D unclear. Looked up from germline, CDR1 is MNHEY and CDR2 is SMNVEV (reference sequence). The CDR3 is 14 residues long. V gave up 3 bases and J gave up 4 bases, with 9 bases separating them. In DNA, the CDR3 is TGTGCCAGCAGTTTCAATCGCGGCACCGGGGAGCTGTTTTTT. Protein product: CASSFNRGTGELFF.

This clone was seen once. The genes are TRBV7-2 and TRBJ1-1; D is unresolved. V dropped 3 bases and J dropped 4 bases, with 9 bases sitting between them. Germline V gene sequence: CDR1 SGHTA, CDR2 FQGNSA. The length of the CDR3 is 13 residues. The CDR3 is CASSFSQATEAFF. CDR3 nucleotide sequence: TGTGCCAGCAGCTTTTCTCAGGCCACTGAAGCTTTCTTT.

This clone was seen only a few times. The chain carries TRBV7-6 and TRBJ1-5; no clear D gene. V gave up 5 bases and J gave up 3 bases, with 20 bases separating them. From germline, CDR1 is SGHVS and CDR2 FNYEAQ. CDR3 size: 17 residues. The DNA of the CDR3 is TGTGCCAGCAGCCCAAAGTCTGGTCGCAGGTACAATCAGCCCCAGCATTTT. It translates to CASSPKSGRRYNQPQHF.

The chain carries TRBV9 and TRBJ2-1; TRBD2 might be the D (6 bases). V was clipped by 0 bases and J by 7 bases, with 14 bases between them. This CDR3 spans 15 amino acids. CDR1 is SGDLS, CDR2 YYNGEE, per germline. The CDR3: CASSVGSRGKNEQFF. The CDR3 DNA reads TGTGCCAGCAGCGTAGGCTCCCGGGGGAAAAATGAGCAGTTCTTC.

The chain combines TRBV5-1 with TRBJ2-7; maybe TRBD1 (6 bases). Between the trimmed V and J ends, which lost 5 bases and 2 bases, there was a span of 11 bases. This CDR3 is 13 amino acids long. CDR1 is SGHRS, CDR2 YFSETQ, per germline. Written as DNA, the CDR3 is TGCGCCAGCAGGAGGACAGTCACCTACGAGCAGTACTTC. As protein: CASRRTVTYEQYF.

V gene TRBV27 combines with J gene TRBJ1-1; TRBD1 matches 7 bases. The CDR3 contains 13 residues. The junction had 11 bases not matched to a gene; V was cut back by 5 bases and J by 11 bases. CDR1 is MNHEY and CDR2 is SMNVEV in the germline V gene (reference sequence). The CDR3 DNA reads as TGTGCCAGCAGTCCCACCCTACAGGGGACGGCTTTCTTT. It translates to CASSPTLQGTAFF.

The chain is built from TRBV6-1 and TRBJ2-3; 9 bases agree with TRBD2. The CDR3 has 14 residues. CDR1 is MNHNS and CDR2 is SASEGT in the germline V gene. The V segment lost 8 bases and the J segment 3 bases; nucleotides outside the gene matches: 6. The CDR3 protein is CASAAGGRTDTQYF. Written as DNA, the CDR3 is TGTGCCAGCGCGGCGGGAGGGAGGACAGATACGCAGTATTTT.

This clone has a handful of counts. V usage is TRBV9 and J usage is TRBJ1-5; 8 positions agree with TRBD1. The CDR3 has 13 amino acids. The germline V gene has CDR1 SGDLS and CDR2 YYNGEE. With 4 bases clipped from V and 8 bases from J, the junction kept 5 bases outside the gene matches. The CDR3 sequence: CASSKQQGEPQHF. The CDR3 DNA sequence: TGTGCCAGCAGCAAGCAACAGGGGGAGCCCCAGCATTTT.

The V and J genes are TRBV10-1 and TRBJ2-1; 7 bases agree with TRBD1. Per germline, CDR1 WNHNN and CDR2 SYGVQD (reference sequence). CDR3 length: 13 residues. V lost 2 bases, J lost 12 bases, and 7 bases stayed unmatched. CDR3 loop: CASSEAGGGRQFF. DNA for the CDR3: TGCGCCAGCAGTGAGGCAGGGGGTGGAAGGCAGTTCTTC.

This chain connects TRBV7-2 to TRBJ2-7; D call uncertain. Germline V CDR1 and CDR2: SGHTA, FQGNSA. CDR3 size: 14 residues. Trimming cost V 1 base and J 2 bases, with 9 bases left between them. The CDR3 region is CASSLGNGPYEQYF. CDR3 nucleotide sequence: TGTGCCAGCAGCTTAGGAAACGGTCCCTACGAGCAGTACTTC.

The gene calls are TRBV7-2 and TRBJ2-5; TRBD2 matches at 9 bases. With 1 base clipped from V and 4 bases from J, the junction kept 4 bases outside the gene matches. The CDR3 covers 15 residues. The V gene's germline CDR1 is SGHTA and CDR2 FQGNSA. CDR3 DNA: TGTGCCAGCAGCTTAGTAGCGGGGGCGGGAGAGACCCAGTACTTC. This translates into CASSLVAGAGETQYF.

CDR3 sequence: CASSLGGAETEAFF. In DNA form, the CDR3 reads TGCGCCAGCAGCTTAGGGGGCGCGGAAACTGAAGCTTTCTTT. J is TRBJ1-1 and V is TRBV5-1, with TRBD1 matching 7 bases. The CDR3 covers 14 residues. The J segment lost 5 bases and the V segment lost 2 bases, leaving 6 bases of the junction unmatched. In germline, CDR1 is SGHRS, CDR2 YFSETQ.

The chain recombines TRBV6-5 with TRBJ2-3, with TRBD2 identical over 10 bases. Germline values: CDR1 MNHEY, CDR2 SVGAGI. The CDR3 has 15 amino acids. V was clipped by 6 bases and J by 2 bases; unmatched bases: 5. As DNA, the CDR3 is TGTGCCAGCAGAATTAGCGGGAGGCACACAGATACGCAGTATTTT. It yields the protein CASRISGRHTDTQYF.